What follows are 30 T cell receptor beta chains derived from one specimen sequenced in a study of blood T cell repertoires in COVID-19. Measured with immunoSEQ multiplex PCR; TCRdb has only the in-frame clones, and not every one. In the table there are 200,000 to 250,000 clones, 84% of which are singletons. Sequencing was performed on peripheral blood. The origin of the receptors is a man aged 50-60 years with active or convalescent COVID-19.

This clone was detected once. The rearrangement uses TRBV7-2 and TRBJ2-5, with 11 positions matching TRBD2. From germline, CDR1 is SGHTA and CDR2 FQGNSA. The CDR3 extends over 16 amino acids. With 2 bases clipped from V and 5 bases from J, the junction kept 7 bases outside the gene matches. This chain's CDR3 is CASSLNSGRARETQYF. The CDR3 DNA follows: TGTGCCAGCAGCTTAAATAGCGGGAGGGCCCGGGAGACCCAGTACTTC.

The rearrangement links TRBV7-9 to TRBJ2-3; the match to TRBD2 covers 12 bases. The CDR3 has 14 residues. The V segment lost 5 bases and the J segment 3 bases; nucleotides outside the gene matches: 0. Germline assignment: CDR1 SEHNR and CDR2 FQNEAQ (reference sequence). This CDR3 is CASSTSGGTDTQYF. The CDR3 DNA sequence: TGTGCCAGCAGCACTAGCGGGGGGACAGATACGCAGTATTTT. Based on the CDR3 plus reference TRBV7-9 and TRBJ2-3, the full variable domain is DTGVSQNPRHKITKRGQNVTFRCDPISEHNRLYWYRQTLGQGPEFLTYFQNEAQLEKSRLLSDRFSAERPKGSFSTLEIQRTEQGDSAMYLCASSTSGGTDTQYFGPGTRLTVL.

On this clone itself: The sample holds other DNA sequences that translate to the same CDR3. The J gene is TRBJ2-5, the V gene TRBV10-3, with 9 bases matching TRBD1. The CDR3 consists of 14 residues. The trim removed 6 bases at V and 2 bases at J, leaving 4 bases unmatched. CDR1 ENHRY and CDR2 SYGVKD come from the germline V gene. The CDR3 DNA is TGTGCCATCAGCCTACAGGGGGCGCAAGAGACCCAGTACTTC. Translated, it gives CAISLQGAQETQYF.

The chain is built from TRBV9 and TRBJ2-2, with a possible D match to TRBD2 (5 bases). V was clipped by 1 base and J by 5 bases, with 9 bases between them. Per germline, CDR1 SGDLS and CDR2 YYNGEE. The CDR3 has 14 amino acids. The CDR3 protein is CASSVLSGTGELFF. The CDR3 region has the DNA TGTGCCAGCAGCGTATTGTCGGGAACCGGGGAGCTGTTTTTT.

This clone was counted once. The V and J genes are TRBV4-3 and TRBJ2-3; D is perhaps TRBD2 (7 bases). With 1 base removed from V and 5 bases from J, the gap between germline ends came to 16 bases. The germline CDR1 and CDR2 sequences are LGHNA and YSLEER. The CDR3 spans 16 residues. This CDR3 is CASSQGAGALGDTQYF. For the CDR3, the DNA is TGCGCCAGCAGCCAAGGGGCGGGGGCCTTGGGAGATACGCAGTATTTT.

This chain joins TRBV7-9 and TRBJ2-5, with 8 bases aligning to TRBD1. Per the germline V gene, CDR1 is SEHNR and CDR2 is FQNEAQ (reference sequence). There are 13 residues in the CDR3. The V segment lost 11 bases and the J segment 2 bases; nucleotides outside the gene matches: 7. The CDR3 region has the DNA TGTGCCCTTAGGGACAGGAGACAAGAGACCCAGTACTTC. Its translation: CALRDRRQETQYF.

The chain is built from TRBV19 and TRBJ1-5; TRBD1 agrees at 9 bases. After removal of 4 bases from V and 6 bases from J, the junction contained 4 bases not matched to a gene. The CDR3 length is 14 residues. Germline CDR1 is LNHDA and CDR2 is SQIVND (reference sequence). The CDR3 is CASSTTGGGQPQHF. The CDR3 nucleotides read TGTGCCAGTAGTACCACAGGGGGCGGTCAGCCCCAGCATTTT.

V and J are TRBV6-1 and TRBJ1-3, with D unresolved. Trimming stripped 1 base from V and 0 bases from J, with 4 bases between. Germline lookup yields CDR1 MNHNS and CDR2 SASEGT. This CDR3 is 14 amino acids long. The CDR3 coding sequence is TGTGCCAGCAGTGAAGGAGGCTCTGGAAACACCATATATTTT. This translates into CASSEGGSGNTIYF.

V gene TRBV5-4 combines with J gene TRBJ1-2; 7 bases match TRBD1. Unmatched junction bases numbered 5, after V lost 1 base and J lost 2 bases. The CDR3 length is 15 residues. CDR1 is SGHNT and CDR2 is YYREEE in the germline V gene (reference sequence). The CDR3 bases are TGTGCCAGCAGCTTGAGGGCAGGGGGGAACTATGGCTACACCTTC. It yields the protein CASSLRAGGNYGYTF.

This clone was observed a few times. V is TRBV5-6 and J is TRBJ2-7, with D possibly being TRBD1 (5 bases). V was cut by 4 bases and J by 2 bases, with 13 bases left in between. The CDR3 has 14 amino acids. The V gene's germline CDR1 is SGHDT and CDR2 YYEEEE. This CDR3 is CASSRGPGPYEQYV. CDR3 nucleotide sequence: TGTGCCAGCAGCCGTGGACCAGGGCCCTACGAGCAGTACGTC.

This chain links TRBV5-1 with TRBJ2-1; 7 bases agree with TRBD1. V was clipped by 4 bases and J by 5 bases; unmatched bases: 6. The CDR3 contains 14 residues. Germline loops: CDR1 SGHRS, CDR2 YFSETQ. This CDR3 is CASSPGQKDNEQFF. CDR3 coding DNA: TGCGCCAGCAGCCCGGGACAGAAGGACAATGAGCAGTTCTTC.

The chain joins TRBV5-6 to TRBJ1-2; 8 bases align to TRBD1. The ends lost 5 bases at V and 6 bases at J; junction bases unmatched: 3. Germline V CDR1 and CDR2: SGHDT, YYEEEE. The CDR3 contains 12 residues. This chain's CDR3 is CASSSTGDGYTF. As DNA, the CDR3 is TGTGCCAGCAGTTCGACAGGGGATGGCTACACCTTC.

This chain links TRBV4-1 with TRBJ2-7; D perhaps matches TRBD2 (6 bases). CDR1 MGHRA and CDR2 YSYEKL come from the germline V gene. CDR3 size: 15 residues. Trimming cost V 0 bases and J 6 bases, with 15 bases left between them. The CDR3 DNA sequence: TGCGCCAGCAGCCAAGATCAACTAGCTGGTCGCGAGCAGTACGTC. Amino acid sequence: CASSQDQLAGREQYV.

This chain links TRBV7-2 with TRBJ2-1; D may be TRBD2 (5 bases). The CDR3 has 14 residues. The V gene lost 8 bases and the J gene lost 5 bases, with 16 bases spanning the gap. From germline, CDR1 is SGHTA and CDR2 FQGNSA. CDR3 nucleotides: TGTGCCAGCTCCCCCAGAGGGTCCCACAATGAGCAGTTCTTC. This gives the protein CASSPRGSHNEQFF.

This clone has at least ten counts. V usage is TRBV5-1 and J usage is TRBJ2-5, with TRBD2 matching over 9 bases. Per the germline V gene, CDR1 is SGHRS and CDR2 is YFSETQ. The V segment lost 0 bases and the J segment 7 bases; nucleotides outside the gene matches: 1. The CDR3 spans 13 residues. The CDR3 loop is CASSLVSGGTQYF. CDR3 nucleotides: TGCGCCAGCAGCTTGGTTAGCGGGGGGACCCAGTACTTC.

The chain is built from TRBV5-1 and TRBJ1-1; TRBD1 aligns across 9 bases. Germline CDR1 reads SGHRS; CDR2 reads YFSETQ. Unmatched junction bases numbered 10, after V lost 0 bases and J lost 4 bases. The length of the CDR3 is 17 residues. The CDR3 region has the DNA TGCGCCAGCAGCTTGGACCCAAGGGCGACAGGGGGCACTGAAGCTTTCTTT. It specifies CASSLDPRATGGTEAFF.

This chain links TRBV29-1 with TRBJ2-3, with no clear D. The germline CDR1 and CDR2 sequences are SQVTM and ANQGSEA. Trimming removed 3 bases at V and 2 bases at J, with 12 bases between. There are 14 residues in the CDR3. The CDR3 spells CSVESSGNTDTQYF. The CDR3 DNA reads TGCAGCGTTGAGTCGTCCGGTAACACAGATACGCAGTATTTT.

This rearrangement joins TRBV5-6 to TRBJ2-7; TRBD2 aligns across 7 bases. Trimming at V came to 0 bases and at J to 0 bases, leaving 3 bases not matched to a gene. The CDR3 loop spans 15 amino acids. Germline V gene sequence: CDR1 SGHDT, CDR2 YYEEEE. The CDR3 spells CASSLVGGGSYEQYV. The CDR3 region has the DNA TGTGCCAGCAGCTTGGTAGGCGGGGGCTCCTACGAGCAGTACGTC.

The rearrangement joins TRBV7-9 to TRBJ1-1; weak D call: TRBD1 (6 bases). In germline, CDR1 is SEHNR, CDR2 FQNEAQ (reference sequence). The CDR3 runs to 13 residues. The V and J ends lost 3 bases and 4 bases respectively, with 9 bases between them. The CDR3 spells CASSLGAGTEAFF. Here the CDR3 DNA reads TGTGCCAGCAGCTTGGGGGCCGGCACTGAAGCTTTCTTT.

A remark on this clone: The same CDR3 is also encoded by other DNA sequences in this sample. This chain uses TRBV18 with TRBJ1-4, with TRBD1 identical over 7 bases. J gave up 0 bases and V 1 base, and 2 bases lay outside the gene matches. Germline V CDR1 and CDR2: KGHSH, LQKENI. CDR3 length equals 16 residues. The CDR3 nucleotides read TGTGCCAGCTCACCACAGGGGGCGGCAACTAATGAAAAACTGTTTTTT. Translated: CASSPQGAATNEKLFF. Looking up the rest from reference TRBV18 and TRBJ1-4 gives the full variable domain: NAGVMQNPRHLVRRRGQEARLRCSPMKGHSHVYWYRQLPEEGLKFMVYLQKENIIDESGMPKERFSAEFPKEGPSILRIQQVVRGDSAAYFCASSPQGAATNEKLFFGSGTQLSVL.

The sample holds a few counts of this clone. The V call is TRBV4-3, the J call TRBJ1-1; possible D gene TRBD1, 6 bases. Trimming left V 3 bases short and J 7 bases short, with 12 bases between. CDR3 length: 13 amino acids. The germline gives CDR1 LGHNA, CDR2 YSLEER. The CDR3 DNA sequence: TGCGCCAGCAGCCACGCGGGGGGCCTTGAAGCTTTCTTT. Its translation: CASSHAGGLEAFF.

This chain links TRBV24-1 with TRBJ2-5, with D unclear. Trimming took off 4 bases at V and 4 bases at J, with 3 bases between the two ends. This CDR3 spans 11 amino acids. In germline, CDR1 is KGHDR, CDR2 SFDVKD. The CDR3 protein is CATSDVETQYF. The CDR3 coding sequence is TGTGCCACCAGTGACGTAGAGACCCAGTACTTC.

The J gene is TRBJ1-6, the V gene TRBV28; unclear D gene. This CDR3 spans 20 amino acids. The V end was cut by 2 bases, the J end by 0 bases, with 20 bases between. The germline V gene encodes CDR1 MDHEN and CDR2 SYDVKM. In nucleotides, the CDR3 is TGTGCCAGCAGTTTACCTACAGTATCGAAACTCAGCTCCTATAATTCACCCCTCCACTTT. Amino acid sequence: CASSLPTVSKLSSYNSPLHF.

The chain recombines TRBV6-5 with TRBJ1-1; TRBD1 matches at 10 bases. The J segment lost 5 bases and the V segment lost 8 bases, leaving 5 bases of the junction unmatched. The germline V gene has CDR1 MNHEY and CDR2 SVGAGI. This CDR3 is built from 13 residues. Here the CDR3 reads CASGGTGVTEAFF. For the CDR3, the DNA is TGTGCCAGCGGAGGGACAGGGGTAACTGAAGCTTTCTTT.

This clone has only one observation. The genes are TRBV6-2 or TRBV6-3 and TRBJ2-3, with D possibly matching TRBD2 (7 bases). The length of the CDR3 is 16 residues. Germline V gives CDR1 MNHEY, CDR2 SVGEGT. Trimming left V 0 bases short and J 7 bases short, with 17 bases between. The CDR3 DNA is TGTGCCAGCAGTTACTCGGGGGGGGCAACGACGAATACGCAGTATTTT. Translation gives CASSYSGGATTNTQYF.

The V and J genes are TRBV11-2 and TRBJ2-1; D is perhaps TRBD1 (6 bases). Trimming stripped 0 bases from V and 4 bases from J, with 10 bases between. Germline V CDR1 and CDR2: SGHAT, FQNNGV. The CDR3 totals 15 residues. The DNA of the CDR3 is TGTGCCAGCAGCTTAGAGCTAGGACAGTACAATGAGCAGTTCTTC. Translated, it gives CASSLELGQYNEQFF.

This clone was found a few times. The chain has TRBV30 and TRBJ1-1; TRBD1 matches at 10 bases. This CDR3 spans 15 amino acids. Germline V CDR1 and CDR2: GTSNPN, SVGIG (reference sequence). The V segment lost 3 bases and the J segment 6 bases; nucleotides outside the gene matches: 10. CDR3 nucleotides: TGTGCCTGGAGCGACTTAGGACAGGGGGACCCTGAAGCTTTCTTT. It encodes CAWSDLGQGDPEAFF.

V and J are TRBV5-1 and TRBJ2-1; no reliable D call. The ends were cut back, 0 bases at V and 3 bases at J, with 13 bases in the middle. The CDR3 spans 16 residues. The germline CDR1 and CDR2 sequences are SGHRS and YFSETQ. The CDR3 bases are TGCGCCAGCAGCTTGGCCTATGACATAGTCTACAATGAGCAGTTCTTC. Amino acids: CASSLAYDIVYNEQFF.

The CDR3 DNA reads as TGTGCCAGCAGCCTTCGGGATCGCGTCCCAGATACGCAGTATTTT. It is translated as CASSLRDRVPDTQYF. The V and J genes are TRBV9 and TRBJ2-3, with a tentative D call TRBD2 (5 bases). Germline V gives CDR1 SGDLS, CDR2 YYNGEE. This CDR3 comprises 15 residues. The V and J ends lost 4 bases and 4 bases respectively, with 16 bases between them.

This clone was picked up a small number of times. The chain has TRBV2 and TRBJ2-5; 8 bases are a match to TRBD2. Per germline, CDR1 SNHLY and CDR2 FYNNEI. The junction had 21 bases not matched to a gene; V was cut back by 7 bases and J by 8 bases. The CDR3 sequence is 17 residues long. The CDR3 sequence is CASIRGASGSSGVTQYF. The CDR3 nucleotides are TGTGCCAGCATCCGGGGGGCTAGCGGGTCCTCGGGGGTAACCCAGTACTTC.